This TCR beta chain was sequenced during a study of cytomegalovirus exposure and HLA in healthy donors. Use of 60 Vbeta and 13 Jbeta primers characterized the PCR. TCRdb's copy holds only in-frame clones and misses some; the assay was immunoSEQ multiplex PCR. The repertoire has about 150,000 clones, about 78% of them found once; the top ten carry more than 1.4%. This TCR was recovered from a male donor in good health and CMV-seronegative. The sample was PBMCs.

CDR3 protein: CSVGTGDSYEQYF. The CDR3 nucleotides read TGCAGCGTCGGGACAGGGGACTCCTACGAGCAGTACTTC. The rearrangement uses TRBV29-1 and TRBJ2-7; TRBD1 aligns across 10 bases. Germline V gives CDR1 SQVTM, CDR2 ANQGSEA. J was trimmed by 0 bases and V by 6 bases; bases with no gene match: 2. This CDR3 comprises 13 residues.